This T cell receptor beta chain derives from a study of CD8+ T cells in alopecia areata. This clone has just one count. Treatment denoted: oral pan-JAK inhibitor, 5-10 mg twice daily. It was cDNA, reverse transcribed from extracted RNA, that served as the sequencing template. TCRdb's table, derived via immunoSEQ multiplex PCR, lists solely in-frame clones and lacks some. Among a few hundred thousand clones listed, 35% to 40% were seen once. The CDR3 sequence is 11 residues long. Trimming pared 7 bases from V and 0 bases from J, leaving 6 bases between. The germline V gene has CDR1 GTSNPN and CDR2 SVGIG (reference sequence).

The clonotype originates from a human donor with alopecia areata. This sample comprised CD4+ T cells sorted from blood, obtained at approximately week 34, from a patient treated with tofacitinib. The chain employs TRBV30 and TRBJ1-2; no clear D. CDR3 sequence: CASFTNYGYTF. The DNA for the CDR3 is TGTGCCTCATTTACTAACTATGGCTACACCTTC.